Below, 19 T cell receptor beta chains from the same sample are listed, as sequenced in a study of OX40 agonist ivuxolimab in advanced cancers. Libraries were prepared by immunoSEQ multiplex PCR; TCRdb keeps only in-frame clonotypes and omits some of them. The sample holds about 36,000 clones, around four fifths seen once. The specimen comprised CD4+ or CD8+ T cells sorted from blood, sampled in a trial of the OX40 agonist ivuxolimab. These receptors were obtained from an adult with an advanced solid tumor such as melanoma, head and neck, liver or kidney cancer.

The rearrangement joins TRBV7-9 to TRBJ1-4, with D tentatively TRBD1 (5 bases). Germline CDR1 and CDR2: SEHNR and FQNEAQ (reference sequence). V lost 0 bases, J lost 7 bases, and 9 bases lay in between. The CDR3 length is 14 residues. For the CDR3, the DNA is TGTGCCAGCAGCTTAGCCAGGGAACTTGAAAAACTGTTTTTT. Its protein product is CASSLARELEKLFF.

This rearrangement joins TRBV9 to TRBJ2-7, with D unresolved. V lost 3 bases and J 7 bases, leaving 11 bases between the germline ends. CDR3 size: 12 residues. Germline V gives CDR1 SGDLS, CDR2 YYNGEE. CDR3 amino acids: CASSAIGGEQYF. For the CDR3, the DNA is TGTGCCAGCAGCGCGATCGGTGGGGAGCAGTACTTC.

The chain combines TRBV5-1 with TRBJ2-7; D remains unclear. This CDR3 region has 13 residues. V lost 3 bases, J lost 7 bases, and 14 bases lay in between. Looked up from germline, CDR1 is SGHRS and CDR2 is YFSETQ. CDR3 DNA sequence: TGCGCCAGCAGCTATGGCATTGGGCAAGAGCAGTACTTC. Protein: CASSYGIGQEQYF.

The gene calls are TRBV7-9 and TRBJ2-7; no clear D. Trimming removed 1 base at V and 7 bases at J, with 8 bases between. Looked up from germline, CDR1 is SEHNR and CDR2 is FQNEAQ (reference sequence). This CDR3 is 12 amino acids long. CDR3 sequence reads: CASSLVSDEQYF. Here the CDR3 DNA reads TGTGCCAGCAGCTTAGTGTCAGATGAGCAGTACTTC.

This clone appeared a single time. V is TRBV15 and J is TRBJ2-1; D unresolved. The CDR3 contains 16 residues. Germline V CDR1 and CDR2: LNHNV, YYDKDF (reference sequence). V lost 0 bases to trimming and J lost 7 bases, with 16 bases between them. Here the CDR3 DNA reads TGTGCCACCAGCAGAGATCCCCATGACTTGGGTAATGAGCAGTTCTTC. It translates to CATSRDPHDLGNEQFF.

The chain couples TRBV5-1 to TRBJ2-1; TRBD1 matches at 10 bases. CDR1 is SGHRS and CDR2 is YFSETQ in the germline V gene. The V and J ends lost 4 bases and 8 bases, in that order; junction bases with no gene match: 6. The CDR3 runs to 14 residues. CDR3 in amino acids: CASSPRDRGDEQFF. DNA of the CDR3: TGCGCCAGCAGCCCCCGGGACAGGGGCGATGAGCAGTTCTTC.

The J gene is TRBJ2-5, the V gene TRBV7-9; possible D gene TRBD1, 5 bases. V was cut by 1 base and J by 3 bases, with 12 bases left in between. This CDR3 comprises 15 residues. CDR1 is SEHNR and CDR2 is FQNEAQ in the germline V gene (reference sequence). The CDR3 DNA reads as TGTGCCAGCAGCTTAGGGGGCGGCCGAGAAGAGACCCAGTACTTC. It specifies CASSLGGGREETQYF.

This chain links TRBV5-3 with TRBJ2-7, with 13 bases lining up with TRBD2. TRBV5-3 is an ORF; its function is uncertain. There are 18 residues in the CDR3. The ends lost 4 bases at V and 0 bases at J; junction bases unmatched: 10. CDR3 sequence reads: CARSSRTSGGSSSYEQYF. The CDR3 DNA is TGTGCCAGAAGCAGCCGGACTAGCGGGGGCTCGAGCTCCTACGAGCAGTACTTC.

CDR3 in amino acids: CASSPRTSFSYNEQFF. DNA for the CDR3: TGTGCCAGCTCACCCAGGACTAGCTTCTCCTACAATGAGCAGTTCTTC. V is TRBV18 and J is TRBJ2-1; 8 positions match TRBD2. The germline CDR1 and CDR2 sequences are KGHSH and LQKENI. The J segment lost 0 bases and the V segment lost 3 bases, leaving 4 bases of the junction unmatched. This CDR3 comprises 16 residues.

In regard to this clone: The junction differs from germline at one of its ends, possibly a read error. The CDR3 protein is CASSDPPDRETF. The DNA for the CDR3 is TGTGCCAGCAGTGATCCCCCGGACAGGGAGACCTTC. The genes are TRBV6-5 and TRBJ2-7, with 8 bases matching TRBD1. Germline values: CDR1 MNHEY, CDR2 SVGAGI. This CDR3 has 12 amino acids.

V gene TRBV19 combines with J gene TRBJ1-4; D not certain. The V end lost 4 bases, the J end lost 8 bases, and 20 bases lay between the germline ends. The length of the CDR3 is 16 residues. Per the germline V gene, CDR1 is LNHDA and CDR2 is SQIVND (reference sequence). The CDR3 loop reads CASSRHQHHFGEKLFF. CDR3 DNA sequence: TGTGCCAGTAGTAGACACCAACACCATTTTGGGGAAAAACTGTTTTTT.

The chain combines TRBV4-1 with TRBJ2-2, with 15 bases that match TRBD2. CDR3 length equals 18 residues. Germline V CDR1 and CDR2: MGHRA, YSYEKL. The V gene end was trimmed by 1 base and the J gene end by 5 bases; junction bases not matched to a gene: 5. CDR3 DNA sequence: TGCGCCAGCAGCCAAGCGGGACTAGCGGGGGGAGGAACCGGGGAGCTGTTTTTT. Translation gives CASSQAGLAGGGTGELFF.

The V call is TRBV5-6, the J call TRBJ2-1; D call uncertain. With 5 bases removed from V and 0 bases from J, the gap between germline ends came to 9 bases. The CDR3 has 14 residues. Germline V CDR1 and CDR2: SGHDT, YYEEEE. CDR3 residues: CASSQLSSYNEQFF. The CDR3 nucleotides read TGTGCCAGCAGTCAGCTAAGCTCCTACAATGAGCAGTTCTTC.

This clone came up a few times. CDR3: CASSPPRVASNEQFF. DNA for the CDR3: TGTGCCAGCAGCCCGCCCAGGGTGGCCAGCAATGAGCAGTTCTTC. The gene calls are TRBV7-9 and TRBJ2-1, with D tentatively TRBD1 (5 bases). The germline V and J ends were trimmed by 5 bases and 6 bases, with 17 bases remaining between them. CDR3 length: 15 amino acids. The V gene's germline CDR1 is SEHNR and CDR2 FQNEAQ (reference sequence).

V gene TRBV19 combines with J gene TRBJ2-5; possible D gene TRBD1, 5 bases. The J call may be wrong; the DNA end is better matched by TRBJ2-7. Germline values: CDR1 LNHDA, CDR2 SQIVND (reference sequence). The CDR3 has 14 amino acids. This CDR3 is CASRVGLGSYEQYF. The CDR3 coding sequence is TGTGCCAGTAGAGTGGGGCTAGGATCCTACGAGCAGTACTTC.

This sequence joins TRBV19 and TRBJ2-7; 10 bases line up with TRBD1. The CDR3 consists of 15 residues. Losses at the gene ends were 5 bases for V and 4 bases for J; bases not matched to a gene: 8. Germline V CDR1 and CDR2: LNHDA, SQIVND (reference sequence). CDR3 nucleotides: TGTGCCAGTAGTGCCCCGGGACAGGGGTTTTACGAGCAGTACTTC. Amino acid sequence: CASSAPGQGFYEQYF.

The chain uses TRBV5-1 and TRBJ2-3, with 8 positions matching TRBD1. The ends lost 6 bases at V and 7 bases at J; junction bases unmatched: 13. The CDR3 spans 15 residues. CDR1 is SGHRS and CDR2 is YFSETQ in the germline V gene. The CDR3 nucleotides read TGCGCCAGCACTGGCGGGACAGGTGGTGGGAATACGCAGTATTTT. Its translation: CASTGGTGGGNTQYF.

The rearrangement joins TRBV30 to TRBJ2-3, with a weak D call TRBD1 (5 bases). Germline CDR1 and CDR2: GTSNPN and SVGIG (reference sequence). This CDR3 spans 14 amino acids. Trimming removed 5 bases from V and 2 bases from J, with 14 bases in between. The CDR3 sequence is CAWSRNRFTDTQYF. Here the CDR3 DNA reads TGTGCCTGGTCGAGGAACAGGTTCACAGATACGCAGTATTTT. Supplemented by reference TRBV30 and TRBJ2-3, the full variable domain reads SQTIHQWPATLVQPVGSPLSLECTVEGTSNPNLYWYRQAAGRGLQLLFYSVGIGQISSEVPQNLSASRPQDRQFILSSKKLLLSDSGFYLCAWSRNRFTDTQYFGPGTRLTVL.

The genes are TRBV7-9 and TRBJ2-7, with D possibly being TRBD1 (5 bases). V dropped 0 bases and J dropped 3 bases, with 9 bases sitting between them. CDR1 and CDR2 (germline): SEHNR, FQNEAQ (reference sequence). This CDR3 contains 14 residues. The CDR3 nucleotides are TGTGCCAGCAGCTTAGCACTTCAGGGCTACGAGCAGTACTTC. It encodes CASSLALQGYEQYF.